The rows below give T cell receptor beta chains drawn from one sample of a study of Graves' ophthalmopathy and Graves' hyperthyroidism. TCRdb re-called the multiplex PCR reads with MiXCR, one entry per CDR3 protein. The sample holds about 400,000 distinct CDR3 sequences, approximately 20% seen once. Sequencing used peripheral blood. Receptors originate from a woman between 18 and 29 years old with Graves' ophthalmopathy. The CDR3 runs from the conserved cysteine through the conserved F or W. The D gene is left open where the match is weak. Clone size is shown for a subset of rows, as once, few, many or a class of expanded clone.

j_gene	abundance	v_gene	d_gene	CDR3aa	CDR3nt
TRBJ1-1	many	TRBV6-1	NA	CASRGTNTEAFF	TGTGCCAGCAGGGGAACGAACACTGAAGCTTTCTTT
TRBJ1-2	few	TRBV6-1	TRBD1	CASSLGTGKGYGYTF	TGTGCCAGCAGCCTTGGGACAGGGAAAGGGTATGGCTACACCTTC
TRBJ1-5	many	TRBV6-5	NA	CASSYGAGFYDQPQHF	TGTGCCAGCAGTTACGGGGCAGGGTTTTATGATCAGCCCCAGCATTTT
TRBJ2-7	many	TRBV28	TRBD2	CASSIRLAGDYEQYF	TGTGCCAGCAGTATAAGACTAGCGGGAGACTACGAGCAGTACTTC
TRBJ1-1	many	TRBV29-1	TRBD1	CSVVTGGNTEAFF	TGCAGCGTTGTAACAGGGGGCAACACTGAAGCTTTCTTT
TRBJ2-5	many	TRBV9	NA	CASSVGGQGVQETQYF	TGTGCCAGCAGCGTAGGAGGCCAGGGTGTACAAGAGACCCAGTACTTC
TRBJ1-1	many	TRBV19	NA	CASSVPATGNTEAFF	TGTGCCAGTAGTGTCCCGGCCACAGGGAACACTGAAGCTTTCTTT
TRBJ2-7	many	TRBV28	NA	CASSLFDRAPKQYF	TGTGCCAGCAGTTTATTTGATCGTGCTCCCAAGCAGTACTTC
TRBJ1-1	many	TRBV11-3	NA	CASSLKAGTEAFF	TGTGCCAGCAGCTTAAAGGCGGGCACTGAAGCTTTCTTT
TRBJ1-2	many	TRBV28	NA	CASSLPRGSGRDYGYTF	TGTGCCAGCAGTTTACCCCGTGGTTCGGGGCGCGACTATGGCTACACCTTC
TRBJ1-1	many	TRBV6-2/TRBV6-3	NA	CASSHRVGNTEAFF	TGTGCCAGCAGCCATCGGGTTGGCAACACTGAAGCTTTCTTT
TRBJ1-2	NA	TRBV6-1	TRBD1	CASTLGTGGFGYTF	TGTGCCAGCACCCTCGGGACAGGGGGCTTTGGCTACACCTTC
TRBJ2-2	NA	TRBV19	NA	CASSIWVSNTGELFF	TGTGCCAGTAGTATTTGGGTTTCGAACACCGGGGAGCTGTTTTTT
TRBJ1-5	many	TRBV12-3/TRBV12-4	NA	CASSLGAGQPQHF	TGTGCCAGCAGTTTAGGGGCCGGGCAGCCCCAGCATTTT
TRBJ1-2	many	TRBV19	NA	CASSSGYGIGYYGYTF	TGTGCCAGTAGCTCCGGGTATGGGATAGGGTACTATGGCTACACCTTC
TRBJ2-7	many	TRBV4-2	TRBD2	CASSRYPGLAGRAYEQYF	TGTGCCAGCAGCCGGTACCCGGGACTAGCGGGGCGGGCCTACGAGCAGTACTTC
TRBJ2-5	many	TRBV11-2	NA	CASSGVVQYF	TGTGCCAGCAGCGGAGTTGTCCAGTACTTC
TRBJ2-5	NA	TRBV7-2	NA	CASSSQGPWETQYF	TGTGCCAGCAGCTCCCAAGGGCCTTGGGAGACCCAGTACTTC
TRBJ1-1	many	TRBV6-5	NA	CASSYRTNLEAFF	TGTGCCAGCAGTTACCGCACTAACCTTGAAGCTTTCTTT
TRBJ1-1	NA	TRBV30	NA	CAWSVRNTEAFF	TGTGCCTGGAGTGTACGAAACACTGAAGCTTTCTTT
TRBJ1-1	many	TRBV28	NA	CASSFRANTEAFF	TGTGCCAGCAGCTTTAGGGCGAACACTGAAGCTTTCTTT
TRBJ2-5	few	TRBV30	TRBD1	CAWSGGQGAETQYF	TGTGCCTGGAGTGGCGGACAGGGGGCAGAGACCCAGTACTTC
TRBJ2-7	once	TRBV20-1	TRBD2	CSATLAGVSYEQYF	TGCAGTGCGACACTAGCGGGAGTATCCTACGAGCAGTACTTC
TRBJ1-6	many	TRBV3-1	TRBD1	CASSQDRGGQGKKNSPLHF	TGTGCCAGCAGCCAAGATAGAGGGGGACAGGGGAAAAAGAATTCACCCCTCCACTTT
TRBJ1-2	once	TRBV20-1	NA	CSARVVGPSLDGYTF	TGCAGTGCAAGGGTTGTGGGACCCTCGCTGGATGGCTACACCTTC
TRBJ1-6	many	TRBV6-2/TRBV6-3	NA	CASSYPARTLHF	TGTGCCAGCAGTTACCCCGCCAGGACCCTCCACTTT
TRBJ2-5	many	TRBV20-1	TRBD1	CSAKVPDRGTVQETQYF	TGCAGTGCTAAGGTTCCGGACAGGGGGACGGTTCAAGAGACCCAGTACTTC
TRBJ1-2	many	TRBV12-3/TRBV12-4	NA	CASSFLPGNYGYTF	TGTGCCAGCAGTTTTCTGCCGGGTAACTATGGCTACACCTTC
TRBJ1-5	many	TRBV20-1	NA	CSARDLGSNQPQHF	TGCAGTGCTAGAGATCTCGGGAGCAATCAGCCCCAGCATTTT
TRBJ1-5	NA	TRBV6-2/TRBV6-3	NA	CASRRGSQPQHF	TGTGCCAGCCGGAGGGGATCTCAGCCCCAGCATTTT
TRBJ2-4	few	TRBV7-9	NA	CASRGPPAKNIQYF	TGTGCCAGCAGGGGGCCACCAGCCAAAAACATTCAGTACTTC
TRBJ2-7	NA	TRBV7-2	NA	CASSSAGGDEQYF	TGTGCCAGCAGCTCAGCCGGCGGCGACGAGCAGTACTTC
TRBJ2-5	many	TRBV12-3/TRBV12-4	NA	CASSLPPRETQYF	TGTGCCAGCAGTTTACCCCCTAGGGAGACCCAGTACTTC
TRBJ2-7	many	TRBV7-2	NA	CASSGVPYEQYF	TGTGCCAGCAGCGGGGTCCCCTACGAGCAGTACTTC
TRBJ2-4	many	TRBV6-1	NA	CASTIRGELAKNIQYF	TGTGCCAGCACCATAAGGGGGGAGCTAGCCAAAAACATTCAGTACTTC
TRBJ2-7	many	TRBV28	TRBD2	CASEGEGKGYEQYF	TGTGCCAGCGAAGGGGAGGGAAAGGGCTACGAGCAGTACTTC
TRBJ2-5	many	TRBV6-5	NA	CASSYLKETQYF	TGTGCCAGCAGTTACCTGAAAGAGACCCAGTACTTC